This T cell receptor (beta chain) originates from a study of CD8 T cells in ankylosing spondylitis. Study-wide results and caveats: About 8 highly homologous variants made up a TCR beta motif, and this motif appeared characteristic of ankylosing spondylitis blood.

This clonotype was observed many times. Its antigen is still unknown. The CDR3 runs to 15 residues. The germline V gene encodes CDR1 DFQATT and CDR2 SNEGSKA (reference sequence). V dropped 1 base and J dropped 6; count of bases not matched to a gene: 5. Via MiXCR, TCRdb re-called the 5' RACE reads, giving one row per CDR3 protein. This repertoire shows roughly 670,000 distinct CDR3 sequences, around 17% found once; its top ten account for around 19%. Sequenced: blood, either unsorted or a sorted T cell fraction (not recorded which). The V gene is TRBV20-1, the J gene TRBJ1-5; 11 bases match TRBD1. This sequence originates from a male donor with ankylosing spondylitis. The CDR3 region has the DNA TGCAGTGCTAGAGGGGGACAGGGGGAAAGTCAGCCCCAGCATTTT. Translating it yields CSARGGQGESQPQHF.